The rows below give T cell receptor beta chains drawn from one sample of a study of T cells after yellow fever vaccination. TCRdb re-derived calls from the 5' RACE reads in MiXCR, one entry per CDR3 protein. The data show more than 300,000 distinct CDR3 sequences, with about 6.6% seen just once and 15% to 20% held by the top ten. The specimen comprised PBMCs, sampled roughly 46 days after the first yellow fever vaccination. The source of these receptors is a young man who received the YFV17D yellow fever vaccine. Both conserved end residues are trimmed from each CDR3. The D gene is left open where the match is weak.

d_call: NA
j_call: TRBJ1-1
v_call: TRBV5-1
cdr3_aa: ASSFPGLGVVPEAF

d_call: NA
j_call: TRBJ1-5
v_call: TRBV10-3
cdr3_aa: ASGRDNQPQH

d_call: NA
j_call: TRBJ2-1
v_call: TRBV9
cdr3_aa: ASSPTSGPRNEQF

d_call: NA
j_call: TRBJ2-5
v_call: TRBV6-5
cdr3_aa: ASSYSFNQETQY

d_call: TRBD1
j_call: TRBJ2-2
v_call: TRBV7-9
cdr3_aa: ASSETGTGTGELF

d_call: NA
j_call: TRBJ1-5
v_call: TRBV2
cdr3_aa: ASSARSFATQPQH

d_call: TRBD1
j_call: TRBJ2-5
v_call: TRBV5-1
cdr3_aa: ASSLDWTGIQETQY

d_call: NA
j_call: TRBJ2-3
v_call: TRBV3-1
cdr3_aa: ASSQIADTQY

d_call: NA
j_call: TRBJ1-1
v_call: TRBV7-7
cdr3_aa: ASSLDSYAEAF

d_call: NA
j_call: TRBJ2-2
v_call: TRBV18
cdr3_aa: ASSTGTALVGELF

d_call: NA
j_call: TRBJ2-1
v_call: TRBV13
cdr3_aa: ASSRAYNEQF

d_call: NA
j_call: TRBJ2-5
v_call: TRBV5-1
cdr3_aa: ASSLWGQVETQY

d_call: TRBD1
j_call: TRBJ2-2
v_call: TRBV20-1
cdr3_aa: SAREGGTGAGELF

d_call: TRBD1
j_call: TRBJ1-2
v_call: TRBV5-1
cdr3_aa: ASSSEKGQHGYT

d_call: NA
j_call: TRBJ2-5
v_call: TRBV7-2
cdr3_aa: ASSEVGGTPLPGTQY

d_call: NA
j_call: TRBJ2-2
v_call: TRBV6-2/TRBV6-3
cdr3_aa: ASSPVAGALNTGELF

d_call: TRBD1
j_call: TRBJ1-1
v_call: TRBV5-1
cdr3_aa: ASSLRTDRAEAF

d_call: TRBD1
j_call: TRBJ1-2
v_call: TRBV11-3
cdr3_aa: ASLISPTGSYGYT

d_call: NA
j_call: TRBJ2-2
v_call: TRBV7-6
cdr3_aa: ASSLAPFGGGNTGELF

d_call: NA
j_call: TRBJ1-6
v_call: TRBV21-1
cdr3_aa: ASSKAGQSNSPLH

d_call: TRBD1
j_call: TRBJ1-2
v_call: TRBV3-1
cdr3_aa: ASFPLDRVISGYT

d_call: TRBD2
j_call: TRBJ2-3
v_call: TRBV4-1
cdr3_aa: ASSRLAGDPDTQY

d_call: NA
j_call: TRBJ1-1
v_call: TRBV7-9
cdr3_aa: ASRTRGWDDTEAF

d_call: NA
j_call: TRBJ2-7
v_call: TRBV30
cdr3_aa: AWRGARGWFSYEQY

d_call: TRBD1
j_call: TRBJ2-3
v_call: TRBV6-1
cdr3_aa: ASSPPGQGGDTQY

d_call: NA
j_call: TRBJ1-1
v_call: TRBV15
cdr3_aa: ATSSNKGAEAF

d_call: NA
j_call: TRBJ2-3
v_call: TRBV30
cdr3_aa: AWSMGSSSTDTQY

d_call: TRBD1
j_call: TRBJ2-1
v_call: TRBV4-3
cdr3_aa: ASSQIQGFSYNEQF